The 12 T cell receptor beta chains below were found in one sample sequenced in a study of HIV-infected patients and healthy controls. The repertoire came from unfractionated whole blood and reflected all unsorted peripheral T cells. cDNA was made from 500 ng RNA using alpha and beta constant primers. Separate chain-specific third strand synthesis with multiplexing indices produced the alpha and beta libraries. Using its own MiXCR run on the 5' RACE reads, TCRdb lists one record per CDR3 protein. The sample comprises about 15,000 distinct CDR3 sequences, about 7% of which are singletons, and more than 7.5% rests with the top ten. Sequenced sample: blood. The receptors derive from an adult in good health.

This clonotype has at least ten counts. V and J are TRBV27 and TRBJ2-5; D is possibly TRBD1 (6 bases). Trimming shortened V by 6 bases and J by 3 bases, and 23 bases separated the two germline ends. Germline CDR1 reads MNHEY; CDR2 reads SMNVEV (reference sequence). The CDR3 consists of 17 residues. The CDR3 nucleotides read TGTGCCAGCAGCACAAAGATCTCCGGACAGTCCAAAGAGACCCAGTACTTC. Protein product: CASSTKISGQSKETQYF.

This clonotype was recorded at least ten times. The genes are TRBV5-1 and TRBJ2-1; 9 nucleotides line up with TRBD1. The germline V gene encodes CDR1 SGHRS and CDR2 YFSETQ. Trimming at V came to 0 bases and at J to 10 bases, leaving 8 bases not matched to a gene. The CDR3 contains 15 residues. CDR3 protein: CASSLGDREGGEQFF. The CDR3 DNA is TGCGCCAGCAGCTTGGGGGACAGGGAGGGAGGAGAGCAGTTCTTC.

This clonotype was recorded at least ten times. This chain joins TRBV4-3 and TRBJ2-2, with 8 positions matching TRBD2. Germline V gene lookup returns CDR1 LGHNA and CDR2 YSLEER. J gave up 4 bases and V 5 bases, and 6 bases lay outside the gene matches. The CDR3 is made up of 15 amino acids. The CDR3, as DNA: TGCGCCAGCAGCAGGGGCCTAGCGGGCACCGGGGAGCTGTTTTTT. Translated: CASSRGLAGTGELFF.

By sample fraction, this clonotype is medium-sized. The V call is TRBV12-2, the J call TRBJ1-1; TRBD1 is the table's D call and was not checked against the DNA. TRBV12-2 is a pseudogene. The CDR3 totals 16 residues. CDR3 DNA: TGTGCAAGTCGCGCTCCGCCCTGCCCCATGAACACTGAAGCTTTCTTT. Its protein is CASRAPPCPMNTEAFF.

As for this clonotype: A much larger clone lies a single base off, so this may be a read error. The V gene is TRBV2, the J gene TRBJ2-3; D gene ambiguous. Per germline, CDR1 SNHLY and CDR2 FYNNEI. This CDR3 contains 11 residues. CDR3 bases: TGTGCCAGCAGTGAAGCAGAAACGCAGTATTTT. Its protein is CASSEAETQYF.

The chain couples TRBV7-2 to TRBJ2-7, with 7 bases lining up with TRBD2. CDR3 size: 14 residues. Losses at the gene ends were 4 bases for V and 6 bases for J; bases not matched to a gene: 9. In germline, CDR1 is SGHTA, CDR2 FQGNSA. DNA of the CDR3: TGTGCCAGCAGCTATCTCCCGGCTAGCGGCGAGCAGTACTTC. It encodes CASSYLPASGEQYF.

Many counts were recorded for this clonotype. This chain connects TRBV6-1 to TRBJ2-7, with 8 bases aligning to TRBD2. CDR1 MNHNS and CDR2 SASEGT come from the germline V gene. The CDR3 runs 14 residues. V gave up 9 bases and J gave up 4 bases; unmatched junction bases: 11. The CDR3 DNA is TGTGCCAGTAACGGGGGGGCCAGCGGATACGAGCAGTACTTC. Residues: CASNGGASGYEQYF.

This clonotype turned up a few times. V is TRBV19 and J is TRBJ1-2; a weak D match, TRBD1 (5 bases). Germline lookup yields CDR1 LNHDA and CDR2 SQIVND (reference sequence). V lost 10 bases and J lost 11, with 29 bases in between. This CDR3 comprises 15 residues. The CDR3 reads CATGALEDQVSKYTF. CDR3 in DNA: TGTGCCACCGGGGCTTTGGAGGACCAAGTCTCGAAGTACACCTTC.

This clonotype was seen repeatedly, ten times or more. The chain uses TRBV7-9 and TRBJ1-1, with D unresolved. The CDR3 extends over 17 amino acids. V lost 1 base and J lost 1, with 16 bases in between. Germline V gene lookup returns CDR1 SEHNR and CDR2 FQNEAQ (reference sequence). The CDR3 bases are TGTGCCAGCAGCTTAGAGAGTCAGAGTTTGGCGAACACTGAAGCTTTCTTT. Translated: CASSLESQSLANTEAFF.

This clonotype was seen repeatedly, ten times or more. The chain has TRBV20-1 and TRBJ1-1; maybe TRBD1 (6 bases). Germline V gene lookup returns CDR1 DFQATT and CDR2 SNEGSKA (reference sequence). The CDR3 has 14 amino acids. Deletions cut 3 bases from V and 5 bases from J, with 16 bases between. CDR3 loop: CSARRQGSDTEAFF. The CDR3 nucleotides are TGCAGTGCTAGGCGGCAGGGGTCGGATACTGAAGCTTTCTTT.

This clonotype was recorded many times. The chain uses TRBV12-3 or TRBV12-4 and TRBJ1-1; TRBD1 agrees at 8 bases. V shed 3 bases and J 4 bases; nucleotides not matched to a gene: 10. This CDR3 comprises 16 residues. Written as DNA, the CDR3 is TGTGCCAGCAGTTTGGGGACAGGACTCAGGGGCACTGAAGCTTTCTTT. This translates into CASSLGTGLRGTEAFF.

This clonotype appeared many times. The rearrangement links TRBV9 to TRBJ2-1, with TRBD2 identical over 11 bases. The germline V gene has CDR1 SGDLS and CDR2 YYNGEE. CDR3 size: 17 residues. J was trimmed by 3 bases and V by 3 bases; bases with no gene match: 8. CDR3 sequence reads: CASSAPTSGDSYNEQFF. CDR3 coding DNA: TGTGCCAGCAGCGCCCCGACTAGCGGGGATAGCTACAATGAGCAGTTCTTC.